Each of the 29 T cell receptor beta chains below was sequenced from the same sample in a study of somatic mutations in cytotoxic T cells in rheumatoid arthritis. The assay was immunoSEQ multiplex PCR, and TCRdb's table has in-frame clones only and misses some. Counted here are about 10,000 clones, around 89% occurring once; the ten biggest clones make up roughly 0.99%. Sample: CD4+ T cells sorted from blood. The source of these receptors is a woman younger than 35 with rheumatoid arthritis.

CDR3 sequence: CASRRDRIGNQPQHF. The CDR3 bases are TGTGCCAGCAGGCGGGACAGGATTGGCAATCAGCCCCAGCATTTT. The chain uses TRBV27 and TRBJ1-5; TRBD1 matches 8 bases. Germline trimming cut 6 bases from V and 2 bases from J; bases unmatched to any gene: 6. The CDR3 is 15 residues long. Germline V gene lookup returns CDR1 MNHEY and CDR2 SMNVEV (reference sequence).

The J gene is TRBJ2-5, the V gene TRBV7-9; D possibly corresponds to TRBD1 (7 bases). The DNA end is a closer match to TRBJ2-7, so the J assignment may be wrong. CDR1 is SEHNR, CDR2 FQNEAQ, per germline (reference sequence). The CDR3 covers 18 residues. The CDR3 loop is CASSLGRGTDRSSYEQYF. CDR3 DNA: TGTGCCAGCAGCTTGGGACGGGGGACGGACAGGAGCTCCTACGAGCAGTACTTC.

The rearrangement uses TRBV5-6 and TRBJ1-2, with D perhaps TRBD1 (5 bases). CDR3 length: 13 amino acids. Per germline, CDR1 SGHDT and CDR2 YYEEEE. Deletions cut 6 bases from V and 6 bases from J, with 15 bases between. CDR3 nucleotide sequence: TGTGCCAGCACCCTCGTCAGGGCGAATGGCTACACCTTC. This sequence encodes CASTLVRANGYTF.

The chain joins TRBV7-2 to TRBJ2-1; TRBD2 matches 10 bases. The V gene's germline CDR1 is SGHTA and CDR2 FQGNSA. This CDR3 contains 15 residues. Trimming removed 2 bases from V and 7 bases from J; junction bases left unmatched: 5. The CDR3 DNA is TGTGCCAGCAGCTTATCTAGCGGGAGAACGAATGAGCAGTTCTTC. Its protein is CASSLSSGRTNEQFF.

The chain couples TRBV27 to TRBJ2-7; D not resolved. CDR3 length: 14 residues. V was shortened by 3 bases and J by 3 bases, with 12 bases between the two germline ends. Germline lookup yields CDR1 MNHEY and CDR2 SMNVEV (reference sequence). CDR3 region: CASSLRSMSYEQYF. The CDR3 DNA is TGTGCCAGCAGTTTGAGGAGTATGAGCTACGAGCAGTACTTC.

This chain links TRBV30 with TRBJ2-7; 7 bases are a match to TRBD2. Germline V gene sequence: CDR1 GTSNPN, CDR2 SVGIG (reference sequence). Trimming cost V 0 bases and J 3 bases; bases outside gene matches: 8. The length of the CDR3 is 15 residues. The CDR3 DNA reads TGTGCCTGGAGTGTACAGAGCGGGATCCTCTACGAGCAGTACTTC. It translates to CAWSVQSGILYEQYF.

This clone appeared a few times. The chain combines TRBV29-1 with TRBJ2-7; D is possibly TRBD2 (6 bases). Trimming removed 2 bases at V and 6 bases at J, with 8 bases between. This CDR3 region has 11 residues. Germline V CDR1 and CDR2: SQVTM, ANQGSEA. The CDR3 loop is CSVESGPEQYF. For the CDR3, the DNA is TGCAGCGTTGAAAGCGGGCCCGAGCAGTACTTC.

The gene calls are TRBV6-6 and TRBJ1-1, with TRBD1 matching over 8 bases. This CDR3 is built from 15 residues. J gave up 1 base and V 0 bases, and 1 base lay outside the gene matches. Germline V CDR1 and CDR2: MNHNY, SVGAGI (reference sequence). The CDR3 reads CASSYSGTGNTEAFF. CDR3 coding DNA: TGTGCCAGCAGTTACTCCGGGACAGGGAACACTGAAGCTTTCTTT.

This chain joins TRBV7-3 and TRBJ1-1; 8 bases agree with TRBD1. Germline lookup yields CDR1 SGHTA and CDR2 FQGTGA. V gave up 3 bases and J gave up 4 bases; unmatched junction bases: 7. There are 15 residues in the CDR3. The CDR3 loop is CASSFSGGAGTEAFF. The CDR3 DNA reads TGTGCCAGCAGCTTTTCAGGGGGCGCGGGCACTGAAGCTTTCTTT.

This chain links TRBV7-9 with TRBJ2-7, with D possibly being TRBD1 (6 bases). The V end lost 5 bases, the J end lost 1 base, and 12 bases lay between the germline ends. From germline, CDR1 is SEHNR and CDR2 FQNEAQ (reference sequence). The CDR3 runs 14 residues. The CDR3 here is CASSPLDSSYEQYF. The CDR3 region has the DNA TGTGCCAGCAGCCCTCTGGACAGTTCCTACGAGCAGTACTTC.

V is TRBV9 and J is TRBJ2-1; no clear D. The CDR3 runs 13 residues. Germline V lookup: CDR1 SGDLS, CDR2 YYNGEE. V lost 0 bases and J lost 5, with 6 bases in between. The CDR3 DNA reads TGTGCCAGCAGCGTAGGCCCAGACAATGAGCAGTTCTTC. It yields the protein CASSVGPDNEQFF. Full variable domain (rest looked up from reference TRBV9 and TRBJ2-1): DSGVTQTPKHLITATGQRVTLRCSPRSGDLSVYWYQQSLDQGLQFLIQYYNGEERAKGNILERFSAQQFPDLHSELNLSSLELGDSALYFCASSVGPDNEQFFGPGTRLTVL.

This chain joins TRBV6-5 and TRBJ1-1; no clear D gene. CDR1 and CDR2 (germline): MNHEY, SVGAGI. This CDR3 region has 12 residues. The V and J ends lost 6 bases and 5 bases respectively, with 10 bases between them. CDR3 coding DNA: TGTGCCAGCAGGTCCGGGGAAACTGAAGCTTTCTTT. Encoded protein: CASRSGETEAFF.

The rearrangement joins TRBV7-9 to TRBJ1-3, with a possible D match to TRBD1 (5 bases). CDR3 length equals 14 residues. V shed 11 bases and J shed 2 bases, with 16 bases lying between them. Germline CDR1 and CDR2: SEHNR and FQNEAQ (reference sequence). In DNA form, the CDR3 reads TGTGCCGGCCTCACTCAGGGCGCTGGAAACACCATATATTTT. This gives the protein CAGLTQGAGNTIYF.

The rearrangement joins TRBV7-3 to TRBJ1-1; D is possibly TRBD1 (5 bases). Deletions cut 3 bases from V and 5 bases from J, with 10 bases between. The CDR3 spans 13 residues. CDR1 and CDR2 from the germline V gene are SGHTA and FQGTGA. The CDR3 nucleotides read TGTGCCAGCAGCTTTGACAGAGATACTGAAGCTTTCTTT. It yields the protein CASSFDRDTEAFF.

The V gene is TRBV6-1, the J gene TRBJ2-7; 13 nucleotides align to TRBD2. The ends lost 5 bases at V and 3 bases at J; junction bases unmatched: 1. Germline CDR1 and CDR2: MNHNS and SASEGT. The CDR3 length is 14 residues. The CDR3 DNA follows: TGTGCCAGCAGTAGGACTAGCGGGGGCTACGAGCAGTACTTC. It specifies CASSRTSGGYEQYF.

The chain carries TRBV28 and TRBJ1-1; tentatively, D is TRBD1 (6 bases). Trimming removed 2 bases from V and 2 bases from J, with 9 bases in between. Germline assignment: CDR1 MDHEN and CDR2 SYDVKM. This CDR3 is built from 14 residues. The CDR3 loop is CASSLGTHNTEAFF. CDR3 bases: TGTGCCAGCAGTTTAGGGACACATAACACTGAAGCTTTCTTT.

V is TRBV28 and J is TRBJ1-2; 9 positions agree with TRBD1. The germline CDR1 and CDR2 sequences are MDHEN and SYDVKM. Trimming removed 4 bases from V and 1 base from J; junction bases left unmatched: 10. CDR3 length: 17 amino acids. CDR3 sequence (DNA): TGTGCCAGCAGTTCACGCAAACAGGGGGCGAGTAACTATGGCTACACCTTC. Protein: CASSSRKQGASNYGYTF.

This clone was detected a few times. The chain employs TRBV6-5 and TRBJ1-1; D perhaps matches TRBD1 (6 bases). V dropped 2 bases and J dropped 7 bases, with 17 bases sitting between them. The CDR3 covers 15 residues. Germline CDR1 and CDR2: MNHEY and SVGAGI. CDR3: CASSYVTGKRDEAFF. As DNA, the CDR3 is TGTGCCAGCAGTTACGTAACAGGGAAGAGGGATGAAGCTTTCTTT.

The chain employs TRBV15 and TRBJ2-5, with D tentatively TRBD1 (5 bases). Germline assignment: CDR1 LNHNV and CDR2 YYDKDF (reference sequence). CDR3 length: 15 residues. V was trimmed by 1 base and J by 3 bases, leaving 12 bases between them. The chain's CDR3 is CATSRVARVKETQYF. Written as DNA, the CDR3 is TGTGCCACCAGCAGAGTAGCCAGGGTCAAAGAGACCCAGTACTTC.

The V and J genes are TRBV4-3 and TRBJ2-7, with 11 nucleotides matching TRBD1. CDR3 length: 15 residues. Germline CDR1 and CDR2: LGHNA and YSLEER. V lost 3 bases, J lost 1 base, and 2 bases stayed unmatched. Here the CDR3 DNA reads TGCGCCAGCAGCCAGGGACAGGGGGGTTCCTACGAGCAGTACTTC. Translating it yields CASSQGQGGSYEQYF.

This clone was detected a few times. The chain carries TRBV6-5 and TRBJ1-2; D might be TRBD1 (5 bases). This CDR3 contains 15 residues. V lost 0 bases, J lost 2 bases, and 10 bases lay in between. The germline CDR1 and CDR2 sequences are MNHEY and SVGAGI. CDR3 sequence (DNA): TGTGCCAGCAGTTACTCTCGATCAGGGAACTATGGCTACACCTTC. Translating gives CASSYSRSGNYGYTF.

The chain joins TRBV6-6 to TRBJ1-4, with D possibly matching TRBD1 (5 bases). The V gene lost 2 bases and the J gene lost 7 bases, with 11 bases spanning the gap. The CDR3 length is 14 residues. Germline V gene sequence: CDR1 MNHNY, CDR2 SVGAGI (reference sequence). The CDR3 bases are TGTGCCAGCAGTTACCCCAGCGGGGGTGAAAAACTGTTTTTT. Its protein product is CASSYPSGGEKLFF.

This rearrangement joins TRBV7-2 to TRBJ1-1, with D perhaps matching TRBD1 (5 bases). CDR1 SGHTA and CDR2 FQGNSA come from the germline V gene. V shed 5 bases and J shed 4 bases, with 17 bases lying between them. The CDR3 runs 15 residues. The CDR3 DNA reads TGTGCCAGCAGCCCATTGCAGGGTGTGTTCACTGAAGCTTTCTTT. Protein: CASSPLQGVFTEAFF.

The rearrangement uses TRBV28 and TRBJ2-3; 9 bases line up with TRBD1. Germline CDR1 and CDR2: MDHEN and SYDVKM. V lost 0 bases and J lost 2; bases outside the gene matches: 9. This CDR3 is 18 amino acids long. CDR3 amino acids: CASSLWGLRTGDTDTQYF. The CDR3 DNA sequence: TGTGCCAGCAGTTTATGGGGGCTTAGGACAGGGGACACAGATACGCAGTATTTT.

The V and J genes are TRBV28 and TRBJ2-3; D call uncertain. Germline loops: CDR1 MDHEN, CDR2 SYDVKM. This CDR3 is built from 13 residues. With 6 bases removed from V and 6 bases from J, the gap between germline ends came to 13 bases. The CDR3 region has the DNA TGTGCCAGCAGGCCCCCAGCACAGGATACGCAGTATTTT. Residues: CASRPPAQDTQYF.

This clone was recorded only once. The chain employs TRBV19 and TRBJ1-1; the D gene is possibly TRBD1 (5 bases). Germline V gives CDR1 LNHDA, CDR2 SQIVND (reference sequence). The CDR3 contains 15 residues. Trimming left V 8 bases short and J 0 bases short, with 16 bases between. CDR3 bases: TGTGCCAGTGGAGCTCCGGTAGGGGTGAACACTGAAGCTTTCTTT. This translates into CASGAPVGVNTEAFF. The full variable domain, completed using reference TRBV19 and TRBJ1-1, is DGGITQSPKYLFRKEGQNVTLSCEQNLNHDAMYWYRQDPGQGLRLIYYSQIVNDFQKGDIAEGYSVSREKKESFPLTVTSAQKNPTAFYLCASGAPVGVNTEAFFGQGTRLTVV.

The CDR3 is CASSQGKDYTGYTF. The CDR3, as DNA: TGTGCCAGCAGCCAGGGAAAGGACTATACTGGCTACACCTTC. The rearrangement joins TRBV9 to TRBJ1-2; D perhaps matches TRBD1 (5 bases). V lost 4 bases and J lost 7, with 17 bases in between. The CDR3 consists of 14 residues. CDR1 is SGDLS, CDR2 YYNGEE, per germline.

This clone turned up a few times. The rearrangement links TRBV29-1 to TRBJ1-3; D perhaps matches TRBD1 (5 bases). Germline CDR1 reads SQVTM; CDR2 reads ANQGSEA. V lost 4 bases and J lost 0, with 7 bases in between. The CDR3 is 13 amino acids. In DNA, the CDR3 is TGCAGCGTTGGCAGGGACTCTGGAAACACCATATATTTT. This codes for CSVGRDSGNTIYF.

V gene TRBV25-1 combines with J gene TRBJ1-3; 7 bases line up with TRBD1. Germline V gives CDR1 MGHDK, CDR2 SYGVNS. With V trimmed by 5 bases and J by 2 bases, 6 bases remained unmatched. There are 15 residues in the CDR3. The CDR3 sequence is CASSPTDRAGNTIYF. CDR3 nucleotide sequence: TGTGCCAGCAGTCCCACCGACAGGGCTGGAAACACCATATATTTT.